The clone carrying this T cell receptor (beta chain) was detected once. Its antigen is unknown. This specimen comes from a study of cytomegalovirus exposure and HLA in healthy donors. Findings and limits, study-wide: Certain indistinguishable V segments, among them TRBV6-2 and TRBV6-3, were excluded.

Germline V gene data show CDR1 as GTSNPN and CDR2 as SVGIG (reference sequence). This CDR3 contains 12 residues. V lost 0 bases and J 6 bases, leaving 6 bases between the germline ends. Primers for the PCR totalled 60 Vbeta and 13 Jbeta. Repertoires were generated with immunoSEQ multiplex PCR, while TCRdb's copy carries only in-frame clones and drops some. The sample yields about 160,000 clones, roughly 84% seen once. This TCR was recovered from a man between 25 and 39 years old in good health and CMV-seronegative. This chain joins TRBV30 and TRBJ1-5; no clear D. The sequencing sample was made of PBMCs. CDR3 sequence: CAWSVPSQPQHF. CDR3 sequence (DNA): TGTGCCTGGAGTGTACCTAGTCAGCCCCAGCATTTT.